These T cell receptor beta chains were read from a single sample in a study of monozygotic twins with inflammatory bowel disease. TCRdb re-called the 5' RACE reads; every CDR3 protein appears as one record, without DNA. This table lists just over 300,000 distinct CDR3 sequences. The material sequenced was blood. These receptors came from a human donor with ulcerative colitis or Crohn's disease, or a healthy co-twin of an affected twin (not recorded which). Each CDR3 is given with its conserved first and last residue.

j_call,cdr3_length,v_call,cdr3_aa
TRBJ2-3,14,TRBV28,CASMRAGVTDTQYF
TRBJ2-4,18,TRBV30,CAWSKQGRGPLAKNIQYF
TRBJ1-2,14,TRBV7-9,CASSWGRTEYGYTF
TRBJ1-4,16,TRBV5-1,CASSSDRDGGLEKLFF
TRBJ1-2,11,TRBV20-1,CSAPPKDGYTF
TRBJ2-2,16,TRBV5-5,CASRHLSASNTGELFF
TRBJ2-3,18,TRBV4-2,CASSQEAPGLAVWDTQYF
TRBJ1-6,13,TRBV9,CASSVSGRTGTHF
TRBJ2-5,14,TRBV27,CASSAADVVETQYF
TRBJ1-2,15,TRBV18,CASSPGSGFGYGYTF
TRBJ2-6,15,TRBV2,CASTYTSAGANVLTF
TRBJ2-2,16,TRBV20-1,CSAKSSGRARTGELFF
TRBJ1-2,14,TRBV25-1,CASSESGQIYGYTF
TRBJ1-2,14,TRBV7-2,CASSLTAGNYGYTF
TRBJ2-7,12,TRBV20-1,CSAGGLTYEQYF
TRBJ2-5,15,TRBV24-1,CATSTGTGTLETQYF
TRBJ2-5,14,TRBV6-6,CASSSPLEKGSQYF
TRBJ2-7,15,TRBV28,CASSYFLGGSYEQYF
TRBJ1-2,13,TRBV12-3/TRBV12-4,CASRKGASYGYTF
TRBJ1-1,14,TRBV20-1,CSASRGRAGVEAFF
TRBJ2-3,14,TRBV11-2,CASRNRALSDTQYF
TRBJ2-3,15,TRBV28,CASVPPQRATDTQYF
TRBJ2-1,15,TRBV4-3,CASSPDRVRVHEQFF
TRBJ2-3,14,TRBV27,CASTLRGGGDTQYF
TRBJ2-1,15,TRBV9,CASSVDGGNYNEQFF
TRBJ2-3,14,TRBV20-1,CSAPDRARTDTQYF
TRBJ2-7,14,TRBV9,CASSVDNRGYEQYF
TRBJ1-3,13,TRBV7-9,CASRYSAGNTIYF
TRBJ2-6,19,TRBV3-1,CASSQLQGRSGSGANVLTF
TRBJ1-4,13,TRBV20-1,CSADDRGSEKLFF
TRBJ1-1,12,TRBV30,CAWSVRGFKAFF
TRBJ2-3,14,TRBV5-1,CASSPGLAGLTQYF
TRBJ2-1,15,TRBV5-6,CASSSAGELYNEQFF
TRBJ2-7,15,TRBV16,CASSGPEKGVYEQYF
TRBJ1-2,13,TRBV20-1,CSAVGHLLYGYTF
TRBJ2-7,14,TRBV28,CASSFQGSYYEQYF
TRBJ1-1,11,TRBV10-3,CAISEGQGVRF
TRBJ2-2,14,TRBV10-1,CASSEGLNTGELFF
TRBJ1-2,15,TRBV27,CASSLVRGEVYGYTF
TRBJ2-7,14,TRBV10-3,CAIRGPTEAHEQYF
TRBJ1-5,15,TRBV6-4,CASSIEGASGQPQHF
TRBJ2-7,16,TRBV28,CASSSQSRGYSYEQYF
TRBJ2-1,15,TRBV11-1,CASSLAGLAYNEQFF
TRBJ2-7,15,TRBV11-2,CASSNGGLVGYEQYF
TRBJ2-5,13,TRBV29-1,CSVGRGGRETQYF
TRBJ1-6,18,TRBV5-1,CASSPSLFAGGKNSPLHF
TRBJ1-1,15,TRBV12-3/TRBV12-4,CASSPRGGSNTEAFF
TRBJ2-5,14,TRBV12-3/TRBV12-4,CASSLVLAGETQYF
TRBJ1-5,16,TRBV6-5,CASSFSGTGGGQPQHF
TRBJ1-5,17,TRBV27,CASSLWGKGTSNQPQHF
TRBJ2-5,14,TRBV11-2,CASSLGTSKETQYF
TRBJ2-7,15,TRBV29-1,CSVTSLISGGGEQYF
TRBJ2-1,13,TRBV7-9,CASSLGGINEQFF
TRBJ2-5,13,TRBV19,CASRAGQRQTQYF